The TCR beta chain described here comes from a study of human T cells and chemical hapten exposure. Across the whole study: The study enrolled mostly female patients with alopecia areata, totalis or universalis. General study results and limits: Patch test score rose with PT1 expanded TCRs, significant at 8, 16, 32, not 4.

The V gene's germline CDR1 is SGDLS and CDR2 YYNGEE. The V gene lost 3 bases and the J gene lost 5 bases, with 14 bases spanning the gap. This CDR3 has 14 amino acids. Regarding time point: patch test 3, about 24 weeks after DPC sensitization. Sample treatment: therapeutic diphenylcyclopropenone sensitization with weekly scalp DPC. It was from unfractionated whole blood that total RNA was extracted. TCRdb processed the RACE reads anew with MiXCR; each CDR3 protein has one entry. The sample holds some 38,000 distinct CDR3 sequences, more than 8% seen once. This clonotype turned up a few times. No antigen is known for it.

The source is a man aged 50-60 years with alopecia areata. Some clones in this sample may be carry-over from other donors' samples. The chain is built from TRBV9 and TRBJ2-5; D is perhaps TRBD1 (6 bases). This specimen consisted of whole blood, obtained in connection with sensitization to the hapten diphenylcyclopropenone (DPC). For the CDR3, the DNA is TGTGCCAGCAGCGCCGGACAGAGCGCGGAGACCCAGTACTTC. Its translation: CASSAGQSAETQYF.